These 8 T cell receptor beta chains share one sample of origin, sequenced in a study of beta chain features in type 1 diabetes. Overall study findings and caveats: For Type 1 diabetes patients, all four CD4+ subsets carried TCRB CDR3s that were moderately but significantly shorter.

Of the isolated RNA, all was reverse transcribed, and so the sequenced material was expressed TCRB transcripts. Sequencing used immunoSEQ multiplex PCR; TCRdb keeps in-frame clones, though not all of them. This sample has about 280,000 clones, with about 15% found just once. These TCRs' antigens remain unknown. Sequences were obtained from naive CD4+ T cells from blood. The receptors were sampled from a young man with type 1 diabetes.

The chain has TRBV4-2 and TRBJ2-1; a weak D match, TRBD1 (6 bases). Germline CDR1 is LGHNA and CDR2 is YNFKEQ. Trimming pared 2 bases from V and 4 bases from J, leaving 30 bases between. The CDR3 is made up of 21 amino acids. The CDR3 spells CASSQLQGLFRRLTRYNEQFF. CDR3 nucleotide sequence: TGTGCCAGCAGCCAATTACAGGGTTTATTCCGACGCCTTACAAGATACAATGAGCAGTTCTTC.

The gene calls are TRBV10-2 and TRBJ2-1; 8 bases line up with TRBD1. Trimming removed 2 bases from V and 3 bases from J; junction bases left unmatched: 3. Germline-derived CDR1 and CDR2 are WSHSY and SAAADI. The CDR3 has 15 amino acids. CDR3 bases: TGCGCCAGCAGTGAGGGTACAGGGGGCTACAATGAGCAGTTCTTC. Residues: CASSEGTGGYNEQFF.

This clone was detected a few times. This specimen includes other DNA sequences encoding the same CDR3. The genes are TRBV30 and TRBJ2-1; unclear D gene. The CDR3 has 12 residues. CDR1 GTSNPN and CDR2 SVGIG come from the germline V gene (reference sequence). The germline V and J ends were trimmed by 0 bases and 6 bases, with 6 bases remaining between them. The CDR3 bases are TGTGCCTGGAGTGTAAGGAGCAATGAGCAGTTCTTC. The encoded protein is CAWSVRSNEQFF.

This clone was recorded a few times. This chain links TRBV4-1 with TRBJ2-3; perhaps TRBD2 as D (6 bases). The V gene lost 4 bases and the J gene lost 4 bases, with 21 bases spanning the gap. Per germline, CDR1 MGHRA and CDR2 YSYEKL. The CDR3 covers 17 residues. DNA for the CDR3: TGCGCCAGCAGCCGTCTGGAGAGCGGGTTTACCTCAGATACGCAGTATTTT. Its translation is CASSRLESGFTSDTQYF.

This clone was observed a handful of times. V is TRBV29-1 and J is TRBJ2-1, with D possibly being TRBD2 (6 bases). Germline V gene data show CDR1 as SQVTM and CDR2 as ANQGSEA. V was trimmed by 5 bases and J by 9 bases, leaving 11 bases between them. This CDR3 region has 11 residues. The CDR3 sequence is CSVLRELEQFF. The CDR3 coding sequence is TGCAGCGTTCTCCGGGAGCTTGAGCAGTTCTTC.

V usage is TRBV28 and J usage is TRBJ1-1, with TRBD1 matching over 10 bases. The V gene end was trimmed by 6 bases and the J gene end by 5 bases; junction bases not matched to a gene: 6. The V gene's germline CDR1 is MDHEN and CDR2 SYDVKM. The CDR3 sequence is 14 residues long. The CDR3 DNA reads as TGTGCCAGCAGGATGGGACAGGGGAATACTGAAGCTTTCTTT. This sequence encodes CASRMGQGNTEAFF. Looking up the rest from reference TRBV28 and TRBJ1-1 gives the full variable domain: DVKVTQSSRYLVKRTGEKVFLECVQDMDHENMFWYRQDPGLGLRLIYFSYDVKMKEKGDIPEGYSVSREKKERFSLILESASTNQTSMYLCASRMGQGNTEAFFGQGTRLTVV.

The rearrangement links TRBV14 to TRBJ1-2; no clear D. The V end lost 6 bases, the J end lost 1 base, and 6 bases lay between the germline ends. CDR3 length: 12 residues. CDR1 and CDR2 (germline): SGHDN, FVKESK. CDR3 in DNA: TGTGCCAGCAGTAGAAGTAACTATGGCTACACCTTC. Protein sequence: CASSRSNYGYTF.

This clone has just a few counts. This chain uses TRBV11-2 with TRBJ2-7; perhaps TRBD1 as D (7 bases). Germline-derived CDR1 and CDR2 are SGHAT and FQNNGV. Trimming pared 5 bases from V and 3 bases from J, leaving 20 bases between. CDR3 size: 16 residues. CDR3 amino acids: CASSPPLRQGGYEQYF. As DNA, the CDR3 is TGTGCCAGCAGCCCTCCTCTTCGGCAGGGGGGCTACGAGCAGTACTTC.